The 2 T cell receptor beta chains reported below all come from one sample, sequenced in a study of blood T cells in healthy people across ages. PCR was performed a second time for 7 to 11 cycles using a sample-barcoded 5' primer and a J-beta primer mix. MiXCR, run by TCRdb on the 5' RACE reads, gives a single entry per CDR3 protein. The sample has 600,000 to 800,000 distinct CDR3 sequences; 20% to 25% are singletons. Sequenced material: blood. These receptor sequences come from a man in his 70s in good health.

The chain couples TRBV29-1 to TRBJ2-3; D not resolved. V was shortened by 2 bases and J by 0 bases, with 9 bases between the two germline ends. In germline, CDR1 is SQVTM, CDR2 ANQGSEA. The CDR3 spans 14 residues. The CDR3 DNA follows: TGCAGCGTTGAACCCGGGTCTAGCACAGATACGCAGTATTTT. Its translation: CSVEPGSSTDTQYF.

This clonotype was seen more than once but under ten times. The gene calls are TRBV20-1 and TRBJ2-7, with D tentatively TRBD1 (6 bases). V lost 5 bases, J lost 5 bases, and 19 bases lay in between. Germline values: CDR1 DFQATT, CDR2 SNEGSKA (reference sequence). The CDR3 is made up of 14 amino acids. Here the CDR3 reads CSAFRGHLYDEQYF. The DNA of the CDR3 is TGCAGTGCTTTCAGGGGCCATCTCTACGACGAGCAGTACTTC.